What follows are 11 T cell receptor beta chains derived from one specimen sequenced in a study of T cell changes during pregnancy in multiple sclerosis. Sequencing was performed with immunoSEQ multiplex PCR; in TCRdb, only in-frame clones are kept and a portion is missing. Counted here are about 36,000 clones, 91% occurring once; the ten biggest clones make up 0.45% to 0.5%. The material was CD4+ T cells from peripheral blood mononuclear cells, obtained in the second trimester of pregnancy. These receptors all come from a female donor in good health, enrolled as a control in a pregnancy study.

V is TRBV19 and J is TRBJ1-5; D might be TRBD1 (6 bases). CDR3 length: 13 residues. Germline V lookup: CDR1 LNHDA, CDR2 SQIVND (reference sequence). Trimming took off 9 bases at V and 9 bases at J, with 18 bases between the two ends. The DNA for the CDR3 is TGTGCCAGCGAAGGACAGATCTTCGGGCCCCAGCATTTT. Its translation: CASEGQIFGPQHF.

The gene calls are TRBV9 and TRBJ2-2; D is perhaps TRBD1 (5 bases). CDR3 length: 16 residues. Between the trimmed V and J ends, which lost 0 bases and 4 bases, there was a span of 13 bases. Germline loops: CDR1 SGDLS, CDR2 YYNGEE. The DNA for the CDR3 is TGTGCCAGCAGCGTAGCCGGGCAGGGATCCACCGGGGAGCTGTTTTTT. It yields the protein CASSVAGQGSTGELFF.

The V gene is TRBV28, the J gene TRBJ1-1; D may be TRBD1 (6 bases). The germline V gene encodes CDR1 MDHEN and CDR2 SYDVKM. The CDR3 extends over 13 amino acids. CDR3 region: CEASGAMNTEAFF. Here the CDR3 DNA reads TGTGAGGCATCAGGGGCGATGAACACTGAAGCTTTCTTT. Looking up the rest from reference TRBV28 and TRBJ1-1 gives the full variable domain: DVKVTQSSRYLVKRTGEKVFLECVQDMDHENMFWYRQDPGLGLRLIYFSYDVKMKEKGDIPEGYSVSREKKERFSLILESASTNQTSMYLCEASGAMNTEAFFGQGTRLTVV.

This sequence joins TRBV25-1 and TRBJ2-1, with TRBD2 as a possible D gene (7 bases). The germline gives CDR1 MGHDK, CDR2 SYGVNS. V was shortened by 1 base and J by 2 bases, with 12 bases between the two germline ends. CDR3 length: 16 amino acids. DNA for the CDR3: TGTGCCAGCAGTGAATTGGGGGGGGCCCCCTACAATGAGCAGTTCTTC. As protein: CASSELGGAPYNEQFF.

This clone was picked up one time. The chain has TRBV18 and TRBJ2-1, with TRBD2 matching 10 bases. The CDR3 contains 14 residues. Germline V gives CDR1 KGHSH, CDR2 LQKENI. V gave up 4 bases and J gave up 8 bases; unmatched junction bases: 5. CDR3 in amino acids: CASSQREGQDEQFF. In DNA form, the CDR3 reads TGTGCCAGCTCACAGCGGGAGGGTCAGGATGAGCAGTTCTTC. The whole variable domain, remainder taken from reference TRBV18 and TRBJ2-1, is NAGVMQNPRHLVRRRGQEARLRCSPMKGHSHVYWYRQLPEEGLKFMVYLQKENIIDESGMPKERFSAEFPKEGPSILRIQQVVRGDSAAYFCASSQREGQDEQFFGPGTRLTVL.

The chain has TRBV6-5 and TRBJ2-7; 10 bases map to TRBD1. The CDR3 is 16 residues long. The J segment lost 0 bases and the V segment lost 0 bases, leaving 2 bases of the junction unmatched. Germline V lookup: CDR1 MNHEY, CDR2 SVGAGI. The CDR3 spells CASSYSTGGNSYEQYF. CDR3 coding DNA: TGTGCCAGCAGTTACTCGACAGGGGGCAACTCCTACGAGCAGTACTTC.

This rearrangement joins TRBV29-1 to TRBJ2-1, with D tentatively TRBD2 (7 bases). The CDR3 extends over 14 amino acids. Germline V gene data show CDR1 as SQVTM and CDR2 as ANQGSEA. V dropped 6 bases and J dropped 7 bases, with 19 bases sitting between them. CDR3 residues: CSVQRRGAVNEQFF. In DNA form, the CDR3 reads TGCAGCGTCCAACGCCGGGGGGCGGTTAATGAGCAGTTCTTC.

The chain combines TRBV11-2 with TRBJ1-1; D perhaps matches TRBD1 (5 bases). Germline V gene data show CDR1 as SGHAT and CDR2 as FQNNGV. The CDR3 consists of 12 residues. The ends were cut back, 9 bases at V and 5 bases at J, with 13 bases in the middle. This CDR3 is CASLTGGTEAFF. CDR3 sequence (DNA): TGTGCCAGTTTAACAGGAGGGACTGAAGCTTTCTTT.

The chain carries TRBV27 and TRBJ2-7; 9 bases agree with TRBD1. Germline V lookup: CDR1 MNHEY, CDR2 SMNVEV (reference sequence). This CDR3 contains 15 residues. V gave up 4 bases and J gave up 5 bases; unmatched junction bases: 9. The chain's CDR3 is CASSSIRRDRDEQYF. DNA for the CDR3: TGTGCCAGCAGTTCGATACGCCGGGACAGGGACGAGCAGTACTTC.

The chain joins TRBV7-3 to TRBJ1-3; maybe TRBD1 (5 bases). Germline assignment: CDR1 SGHTA and CDR2 FQGTGA. Deletions cut 5 bases from V and 2 bases from J, with 19 bases between. This CDR3 has 17 residues. CDR3 in DNA: TGTGCCAGCAGCCTATTCGGGGGGGTGAGCACTGGAAACACCATATATTTT. This gives the protein CASSLFGGVSTGNTIYF.

The V and J genes are TRBV18 and TRBJ2-1; TRBD2 agrees at 9 bases. Germline trimming cut 2 bases from V and 2 bases from J; bases unmatched to any gene: 7. Germline CDR1 is KGHSH and CDR2 is LQKENI. CDR3 length: 17 amino acids. CDR3 protein: CASSPASLAGAYNEQFF. For the CDR3, the DNA is TGTGCCAGCTCACCAGCGTCCTTAGCGGGGGCCTACAATGAGCAGTTCTTC.